Listed below are T cell receptor beta chains from one sample, sequenced in a study of shared clonotypes between healthy human individuals. Sequencing used immunoSEQ multiplex PCR; TCRdb keeps in-frame clones, though not all of them. This table holds about 2.2 million clones, just under 95% found once. Sequencing was performed on naive CD8+ T cells from PBMCs. Source of these receptors: a man aged 18 to 29 in good health. Some clones in this sample may be carry-over from other donors' samples. Each CDR3 is given with its conserved first and last residue. Each record gives: D gene, clone size, V gene, J gene, CDR3 protein, CDR3 DNA. D genes are given only for firm matches. Clone size appears in some rows only: once, few, many, or a class for an expanded clone.

NA	NA	TRBV11-3	TRBJ1-4	CASSPRAADDNEKLFF	TGTGCCAGCAGCCCAAGAGCGGCAGACGATAATGAAAAACTGTTTTTT
NA	NA	TRBV27	TRBJ1-5	CASGPGAGGYSNQPQHF	TGTGCCAGCGGACCGGGAGCCGGGGGGTATAGCAATCAGCCCCAGCATTTT
NA	NA	TRBV29-1	TRBJ2-2	CSVERGAGELFF	TGCAGCGTTGAACGTGGCGCCGGGGAGCTGTTTTTT
TRBD2	NA	TRBV4-1	TRBJ2-3	CATGSGKSDTQYF	TGCGCCACAGGTAGCGGGAAGTCCGATACGCAGTATTTT
TRBD1	NA	TRBV7-8	TRBJ2-7	CASSLTGVHSYEQYF	TGTGCCAGCAGCCTCACAGGGGTCCACTCCTACGAGCAGTACTTC
NA	NA	TRBV11-2	TRBJ1-1	CASSSEGHLRNTEAFF	TGTGCCAGCAGCTCGGAGGGACACCTTAGGAACACTGAAGCTTTCTTT
NA	NA	TRBV29-1	TRBJ2-6	CSVETVGYSKFYSGANVLTF	TGCAGCGTTGAGACAGTCGGCTACAGCAAGTTTTACTCTGGGGCCAACGTCCTGACTTTC
TRBD1	NA	TRBV4-1	TRBJ2-1	CASSQEGQGRDEQFF	TGCGCCAGCAGCCAAGAGGGACAGGGTCGCGATGAGCAGTTCTTC
NA	NA	TRBV14	TRBJ2-5	CASSQARAETQYF	TGTGCCAGCAGCCAAGCCAGGGCGGAGACCCAGTACTTC
NA	NA	TRBV7-9	TRBJ2-7	CASSMGPTVLSYEQYF	TGTGCCAGCAGCATGGGACCGACAGTTCTCTCCTACGAGCAGTACTTC
TRBD1	NA	TRBV19	TRBJ2-6	CASSVHRGSGANVLTF	TGTGCCAGTAGTGTCCACAGGGGATCTGGGGCCAACGTCCTGACTTTC
TRBD1	NA	TRBV10-3	TRBJ2-7	CAIGTGGRYEQYF	TGTGCCATTGGGACAGGGGGCCGCTACGAGCAGTACTTC
NA	NA	TRBV9	TRBJ2-7	CASSVAGTPRGEQYF	TGTGCCAGCAGCGTGGCAGGGACCCCCAGAGGGGAGCAGTACTTC
NA	once	TRBV7-6	TRBJ2-7	CASSLGSYEQYF	TGTGCCAGCAGCTTAGGCAGCTACGAGCAGTACTTC
NA	NA	TRBV6-5	TRBJ2-5	CASSQIGLETQYF	TGTGCCAGCTCACAAATTGGGTTGGAGACCCAGTACTTC
TRBD1	NA	TRBV27	TRBJ2-7	CASSPGTGMNYEQYF	TGTGCCAGCAGTCCCGGGACAGGTATGAATTACGAGCAGTACTTC
NA	NA	TRBV11-2	TRBJ1-2	CASSFSASNYGYTF	TGTGCCAGCAGCTTCAGTGCTTCTAACTATGGCTACACCTTC
TRBD1	NA	TRBV7-9	TRBJ2-1	CASSLIQGARNEQFF	TGTGCCAGCAGCTTGATACAGGGGGCGCGTAATGAGCAGTTCTTC
NA	NA	TRBV2	TRBJ2-7	CASRPQGYEQYF	TGTGCCAGCAGGCCTCAGGGGTACGAGCAGTACTTC
TRBD1	NA	TRBV7-6	TRBJ1-1	CASSPGTGVMYEAFF	TGTGCCAGCAGCCCCGGGACAGGGGTTATGTATGAAGCTTTCTTT
NA	NA	TRBV28	TRBJ2-7	CASSLPDRYSSYEQYF	TGTGCCAGCAGTTTACCAGACCGGTACAGCTCCTACGAGCAGTACTTC
TRBD2	NA	TRBV10-3	TRBJ2-3	CAISDPTRELTDTQYF	TGTGCCATCAGTGACCCGACGCGGGAGTTAACAGATACGCAGTATTTT
TRBD1	NA	TRBV2	TRBJ2-5	CASSALQGVGETQYF	TGTGCCAGCAGTGCCTTACAGGGGGTTGGAGAGACCCAGTACTTC
NA	NA	TRBV13	TRBJ2-2	CASSLGAQNTGELFF	TGTGCCAGCAGCTTAGGCGCCCAGAACACCGGGGAGCTGTTTTTT
NA	NA	TRBV9	TRBJ1-1	CASSVVGVGRPEAFF	TGTGCCAGCAGCGTAGTGGGGGTGGGGAGACCTGAAGCTTTCTTT
NA	NA	TRBV4-1	TRBJ1-1	CASSKQGALNTEAFF	TGCGCCAGCAGCAAACAGGGAGCTTTGAACACTGAAGCTTTCTTT
NA	NA	TRBV27	TRBJ2-5	CASSSLRQRRETQYF	TGTGCCAGCAGCTCCCTTAGACAGAGGCGGGAGACCCAGTACTTC
NA	once	TRBV28	TRBJ1-4	CASSKAGPNEKLFF	TGTGCCAGCAGTAAGGCCGGTCCAAATGAAAAACTGTTTTTT
TRBD2	NA	TRBV29-1	TRBJ2-7	CSVGTSGAYEQYF	TGCAGCGTTGGGACTAGCGGCGCCTACGAGCAGTACTTC
NA	NA	TRBV6-5	TRBJ2-7	CASSYGVRYEQYF	TGTGCCAGCAGTTACGGGGTTAGGTACGAGCAGTACTTC
NA	NA	TRBV6-6	TRBJ1-1	CASSFLNTEAFF	TGTGCCAGCAGTTTCCTGAACACTGAAGCTTTCTTT
TRBD2	NA	TRBV28	TRBJ2-7	CASLAREMNEQYF	TGTGCCAGCTTAGCGCGGGAGATGAACGAGCAGTACTTC
NA	NA	TRBV19	TRBJ2-7	CASSPGAPNEQYF	TGTGCCAGTAGCCCGGGGGCTCCGAACGAGCAGTACTTC
NA	NA	TRBV2	TRBJ1-1	CASSAGVVTEAFF	TGTGCCAGCAGTGCCGGGGTGGTCACTGAAGCTTTCTTT
NA	NA	TRBV9	TRBJ2-7	CASSPNPGPAMEQYF	TGTGCCAGCAGCCCAAACCCGGGACCAGCCATGGAGCAGTACTTC
TRBD1	NA	TRBV14	TRBJ2-5	CASSLNRGETQYF	TGTGCCAGCAGCCTAAACAGGGGGGAGACCCAGTACTTC
NA	NA	TRBV11-1	TRBJ2-7	CASSLRATYEQYF	TGTGCCAGCAGCTTAAGGGCCACCTACGAGCAGTACTTC
NA	few	TRBV7-8	TRBJ2-1	CASSLDEGEYMFRWNEQFF	TGTGCCAGCAGCTTAGATGAAGGGGAGTATATGTTCAGATGGAATGAGCAGTTCTTC
TRBD1	NA	TRBV5-1	TRBJ2-7	CASQPYGTAFYEQYF	TGCGCCAGCCAGCCGTATGGGACAGCGTTTTACGAGCAGTACTTC
NA	NA	TRBV4-3	TRBJ2-1	CASSQDATKQNYNEQFF	TGCGCCAGCAGCCAAGACGCGACAAAGCAGAACTACAATGAGCAGTTCTTC
NA	NA	TRBV7-9	TRBJ2-7	CASSLNGGEWEQYF	TGTGCCAGCAGCTTAAATGGCGGGGAATGGGAGCAGTACTTC
NA	NA	TRBV19	TRBJ2-3	CASSIVGPDFGTDTQYF	TGTGCCAGTAGTATAGTCGGGCCAGATTTTGGTACAGATACGCAGTATTTT
TRBD1	NA	TRBV11-3	TRBJ2-5	CASSTRQGARETQYF	TGTGCCAGCAGCACCCGACAGGGGGCGCGGGAGACCCAGTACTTC
NA	NA	TRBV2	TRBJ2-3	CASSEGATNTDTQYF	TGTGCCAGCAGTGAAGGGGCCACTAACACAGATACGCAGTATTTT
NA	NA	TRBV9	TRBJ2-7	CASSDMGAPYEQYF	TGTGCCAGCAGCGACATGGGGGCGCCTTACGAGCAGTACTTC
NA	NA	TRBV27	TRBJ2-7	CASPEQYF	TGTGCCAGCCCCGAGCAGTACTTC
NA	NA	TRBV7-9	TRBJ1-1	CASSLKGMNTEAFF	TGTGCCAGCAGCTTAAAGGGGATGAACACTGAAGCTTTCTTT
NA	once	TRBV13	TRBJ2-7	CASSLEAGEQYF	TGTGCCAGCAGCTTAGAGGCGGGCGAGCAGTACTTC
NA	NA	TRBV30	TRBJ1-2	CAWTRDNYNYGYTF	TGTGCCTGGACCCGGGACAACTACAACTATGGCTACACCTTC